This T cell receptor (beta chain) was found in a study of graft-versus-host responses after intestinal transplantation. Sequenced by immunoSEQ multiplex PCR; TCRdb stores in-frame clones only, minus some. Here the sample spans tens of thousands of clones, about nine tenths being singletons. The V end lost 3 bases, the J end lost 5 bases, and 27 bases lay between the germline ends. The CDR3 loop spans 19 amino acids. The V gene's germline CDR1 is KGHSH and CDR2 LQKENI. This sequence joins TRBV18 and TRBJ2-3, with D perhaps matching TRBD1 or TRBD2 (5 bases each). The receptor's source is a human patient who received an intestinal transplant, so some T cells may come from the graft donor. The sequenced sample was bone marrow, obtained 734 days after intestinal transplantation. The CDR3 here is CASSPSGGRIRARQDTQYF. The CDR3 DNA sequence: TGTGCCAGCTCACCGAGTGGCGGGCGGATCAGGGCTCGTCAAGATACGCAGTATTTT.